The 13 T cell receptor beta chains reported below all come from one sample, sequenced in a study of T cell responses to AZD1222 COVID-19 vaccine. Profiling relied on immunoSEQ multiplex PCR, and the TCRdb table lists in-frame clones only, not all of them. Counted here are about 200,000 clones, approximately 93% occurring once; the ten biggest clones make up 1%. The material sequenced was peripheral blood, taken 28 days after the second AZD1222 dose. The source of these receptors is an adult who received the AZD1222 COVID-19 vaccine.

J is TRBJ2-7 and V is TRBV2, with 7 nucleotides matching TRBD1. CDR1 and CDR2 from the germline V gene are SNHLY and FYNNEI. The CDR3 covers 15 residues. V lost 6 bases and J lost 5; bases outside the gene matches: 13. CDR3 coding DNA: TGTGCCAGCAGCAGACAGGGAATTGCGATTGACGAGCAGTACTTC. Amino acid sequence: CASSRQGIAIDEQYF.

J is TRBJ1-4 and V is TRBV10-3; 8 nucleotides agree with TRBD1. Germline V gene sequence: CDR1 ENHRY, CDR2 SYGVKD. V gave up 6 bases and J gave up 8 bases; unmatched junction bases: 17. The CDR3 runs 17 residues. Here the CDR3 reads CAISAPAGQGGREKLFF. As DNA, the CDR3 is TGTGCCATCAGCGCCCCCGCCGGACAGGGAGGGAGAGAAAAACTGTTTTTT.

The chain links TRBV10-3 to TRBJ2-1; possibly TRBD1 for D (6 bases). Germline CDR1 ENHRY, CDR2 SYGVKD. V was pared by 4 bases and J by 7 bases, with 14 bases between. The CDR3 consists of 14 residues. The CDR3: CAISVGAEGNEQFF. CDR3 bases: TGTGCCATCAGTGTGGGGGCCGAAGGGAATGAGCAGTTCTTC.

This chain links TRBV7-9 with TRBJ2-7; D remains unclear. Germline CDR1 reads SEHNR; CDR2 reads FQNEAQ (reference sequence). The CDR3 contains 11 residues. V was shortened by 2 bases and J by 4 bases, with 3 bases between the two germline ends. As DNA, the CDR3 is TGTGCCAGCAGCTTATTATACGAGCAGTACTTC. It translates to CASSLLYEQYF.

The V gene is TRBV6-5, the J gene TRBJ1-6; D might be TRBD1 (5 bases). This CDR3 contains 14 residues. Germline values: CDR1 MNHEY, CDR2 SVGAGI. With 4 bases removed from V and 7 bases from J, the gap between germline ends came to 11 bases. CDR3 coding DNA: TGTGCCAGCAGTTCATACAGGACGAATTCACCCCTCCACTTT. Its translation: CASSSYRTNSPLHF.

The V gene is TRBV18, the J gene TRBJ2-3, with 11 bases fitting TRBD1. Trimming at V came to 4 bases and at J to 1 base, leaving 13 bases not matched to a gene. This CDR3 contains 19 residues. CDR1 KGHSH and CDR2 LQKENI come from the germline V gene. The CDR3 reads CASSQTSGQGATGTDTQYF. In nucleotides, the CDR3 is TGTGCCAGCTCACAGACTTCTGGACAGGGGGCGACGGGCACAGATACGCAGTATTTT.

This chain links TRBV19 with TRBJ1-5; D is unclear. V lost 6 bases to trimming and J lost 2 bases, with 14 bases between them. The germline V gene has CDR1 LNHDA and CDR2 SQIVND (reference sequence). The CDR3 length is 15 residues. DNA for the CDR3: TGTGCCAGTAGCCAACAGCCGGATGGCAATCAGCCCCAGCATTTT. It specifies CASSQQPDGNQPQHF.

This clone was found once. V usage is TRBV9 and J usage is TRBJ1-4, with D possibly being TRBD1 (5 bases). Germline CDR1 SGDLS, CDR2 YYNGEE. The CDR3 totals 17 residues. Between the trimmed V and J ends, which lost 4 bases and 0 bases, there was a span of 16 bases. The DNA for the CDR3 is TGTGCCAGCAGCTCACGGTGGGGGATAGCAACTAATGAAAAACTGTTTTTT. Its protein product is CASSSRWGIATNEKLFF.

The chain carries TRBV18 and TRBJ2-7; a possible D gene is TRBD2 (6 bases). The germline V gene has CDR1 KGHSH and CDR2 LQKENI. CDR3 length equals 15 residues. The ends were cut back, 6 bases at V and 5 bases at J, with 20 bases in the middle. This CDR3 reads CASSDPGGSLNEQYF. The CDR3 DNA reads as TGTGCCAGCTCCGATCCCGGGGGAAGCCTAAACGAGCAGTACTTC.

The V and J genes are TRBV7-9 and TRBJ1-1; weak D call: TRBD1 (5 bases). CDR1 SEHNR and CDR2 FQNEAQ come from the germline V gene (reference sequence). The CDR3 length is 13 residues. The V end was cut by 1 base, the J end by 2 bases, with 5 bases between. CDR3 sequence: CASSLGTNTEAFF. As DNA, the CDR3 is TGTGCCAGCAGCTTAGGGACAAACACTGAAGCTTTCTTT. The whole variable domain, filled in from reference TRBV7-9 and TRBJ1-1, reads DTGVSQNPRHKITKRGQNVTFRCDPISEHNRLYWYRQTLGQGPEFLTYFQNEAQLEKSRLLSDRFSAERPKGSFSTLEIQRTEQGDSAMYLCASSLGTNTEAFFGQGTRLTVV.

In its sample, this clone was seen once. The chain employs TRBV5-6 and TRBJ2-2; 9 positions agree with TRBD1. This CDR3 is built from 15 residues. V lost 4 bases, J lost 3 bases, and 4 bases stayed unmatched. Per the germline V gene, CDR1 is SGHDT and CDR2 is YYEEEE. DNA for the CDR3: TGTGCCAGCAGCCGCGGGACAGGGTACACCGGGGAGCTGTTTTTT. Translation gives CASSRGTGYTGELFF.

In this sample, this clone turned up once. This chain joins TRBV11-2 and TRBJ1-2; D is possibly TRBD1 (6 bases). Germline V gene sequence: CDR1 SGHAT, CDR2 FQNNGV. Trimming took 5 bases from V and 6 from J, leaving 13 bases between them. This CDR3 is 13 amino acids long. This CDR3 reads CASSPRDTDGYTF. The CDR3 DNA sequence: TGTGCCAGCAGCCCCCGGGACACGGATGGCTACACCTTC.

CDR3 sequence reads: CATSRLTGTGGWDNIQYF. The DNA for the CDR3 is TGTGCCACCAGCAGACTAACCGGGACAGGGGGGTGGGATAACATTCAGTACTTC. The chain uses TRBV15 and TRBJ2-4; 11 bases fit TRBD1. After removal of 2 bases from V and 7 bases from J, the junction contained 13 bases not matched to a gene. This CDR3 comprises 18 residues. The germline CDR1 and CDR2 sequences are LNHNV and YYDKDF (reference sequence).